Listed below are T cell receptor beta chains from one sample, sequenced in a study of control samples from healthy donors and cancer patients. Libraries were prepared by immunoSEQ multiplex PCR; TCRdb keeps only in-frame clonotypes and omits some of them. The sample shows some 120,000 clones, 85% to 95% of them seen only once. Specimen: PBMCs. The receptors here all came from a man aged 45 to 65 with head and neck cancer. Both conserved end residues are part of each CDR3. The order of the fields is V gene, J gene, D gene, CDR3 DNA, CDR3 protein. A D gene is named only where the DNA matches it firmly.

>TRBV6-2/TRBV6-3|TRBJ2-4|NA
TGTGCCAGCAGTTTCCGACAGGCAGGCCAGTACTTC
CASSFRQAGQYF
>TRBV12-3/TRBV12-4|TRBJ2-7|NA
TGTGCCAGCAGTTCTTCCTACGAGCAGTACTTC
CASSSSYEQYF
>TRBV10-3|TRBJ1-5|NA
TGTGCCATCAGTGACGGGGACCAGCCCCAGCATTTT
CAISDGDQPQHF
>TRBV2|TRBJ1-4|NA
TGTGCCAGCTTGGCGGGGGGCTTTAATGAAAAACTGTTTTTT
CASLAGGFNEKLFF
>TRBV6-5|TRBJ1-3|NA
TGTGCCAGCATGGGACATTCCTCTGGAAACACCATATATTTT
CASMGHSSGNTIYF
>TRBV6-6|TRBJ2-2|TRBD1
TGTGCCAGCAGAAGACAGGGTGGCACCGGGGAGCTGTTTTTT
CASRRQGGTGELFF
>TRBV28|TRBJ1-1|TRBD1
TGTGCCAGCAGTTTACGACAGGGGGTTCAGGCTTTCTTT
CASSLRQGVQAFF
>TRBV7-3|TRBJ2-7|TRBD2
TGTGCCAGCAGCCCCCCCTATCGGCGGGGGGGTTCCTACGAGCAGTACTTC
CASSPPYRRGGSYEQYF
>TRBV25-1|TRBJ1-1|NA
TGTGCCAGCAGTCTTCTCGGGACTGATTATGAAGCTTTCTTT
CASSLLGTDYEAFF
>TRBV7-9|TRBJ1-1|TRBD1
TGTGCCAGCAGAGGGTGGACAGGGGAGCCTGAAGCTTTCTTT
CASRGWTGEPEAFF
>TRBV19|TRBJ2-2|TRBD2
TGTGCCAGTAGTATAGTTCATTGGCGGGGGGGCCCCGGGGAGCTGTTTTTT
CASSIVHWRGGPGELFF
>TRBV5-4|TRBJ2-5|NA
TGTGCCAGCAGGTACCGGGGCGAAGAGACCCAGTACTTC
CASRYRGEETQYF
>TRBV2|TRBJ2-1|NA
TGTGCCAGCAGTTCCCATACGCAGGACGGAATCTACAATGAGCAGTTCTTC
CASSSHTQDGIYNEQFF
>TRBV14|TRBJ2-7|TRBD1
TGTGCCAGCAGCCGCGGTACAGGGGAGTCCTACGAGCAGTACTTC
CASSRGTGESYEQYF